This T cell receptor beta chain was documented in a study of regulatory T cells in long-lasting Graves disease. In building TCR beta libraries, iRepertoire HTBI primers were used together with Arm-PCR of CDR3 regions. Each CDR3 protein is one row after TCRdb ran MiXCR on the multiplex PCR reads. The repertoire holds roughly 410,000 distinct CDR3 sequences, with approximately 16% as singletons. Time point meaning: newly diagnosed GD, antithyroid drugs for less than 3 months. PBMC-derived RNA was used for the TCR library. Trimming stripped 6 bases from V and 3 bases from J, with 15 bases between. There are 13 residues in the CDR3. Per germline, CDR1 DFQATT and CDR2 SNEGSKA (reference sequence). In addition, the sample was reused for a study of T cells in Graves' hyperthyroidism and ophthalmopathy.

The rearrangement links TRBV20-1 to TRBJ2-7; D unclear. The sequencing used peripheral blood mononuclear cells (PBMCs), collected at new diagnosis, from a patient treated with antithyroid drugs. This TCR was sampled from a woman aged 40 to 50 with Graves disease. Here the CDR3 DNA reads TGCAGTGCGCTGGCCAAAGGGATCTACGAGCAGTACTTC. Amino acid sequence: CSALAKGIYEQYF.